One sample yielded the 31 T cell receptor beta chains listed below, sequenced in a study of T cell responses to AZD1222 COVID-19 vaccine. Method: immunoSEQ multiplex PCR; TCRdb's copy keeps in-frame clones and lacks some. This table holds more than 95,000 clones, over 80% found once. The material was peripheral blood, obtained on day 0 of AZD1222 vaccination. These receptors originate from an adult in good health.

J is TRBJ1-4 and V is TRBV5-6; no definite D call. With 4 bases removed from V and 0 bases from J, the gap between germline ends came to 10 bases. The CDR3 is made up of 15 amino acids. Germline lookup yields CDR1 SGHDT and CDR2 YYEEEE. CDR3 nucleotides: TGTGCCAGCAGCCTGGACCTATCAACTAATGAAAAACTGTTTTTT. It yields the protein CASSLDLSTNEKLFF.

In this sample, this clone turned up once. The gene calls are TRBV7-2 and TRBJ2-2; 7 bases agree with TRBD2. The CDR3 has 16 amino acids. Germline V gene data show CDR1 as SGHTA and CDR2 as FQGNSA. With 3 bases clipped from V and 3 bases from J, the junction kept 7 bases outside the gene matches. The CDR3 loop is CASSFLRAGHTGELFF. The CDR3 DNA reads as TGTGCCAGCAGCTTCCTGAGAGCGGGGCACACCGGGGAGCTGTTTTTT.

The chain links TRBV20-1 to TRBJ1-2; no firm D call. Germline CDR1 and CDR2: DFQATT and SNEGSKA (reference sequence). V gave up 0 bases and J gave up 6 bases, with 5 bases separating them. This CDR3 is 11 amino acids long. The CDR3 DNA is TGCAGTGCTAGAGACCCTAATGGCTACACCTTC. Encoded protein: CSARDPNGYTF.

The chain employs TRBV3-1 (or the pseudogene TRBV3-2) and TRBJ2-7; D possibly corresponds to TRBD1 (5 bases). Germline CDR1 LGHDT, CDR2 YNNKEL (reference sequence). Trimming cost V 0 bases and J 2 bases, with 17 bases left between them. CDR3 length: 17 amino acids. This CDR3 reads CASSQDFSAGPTYEQYF. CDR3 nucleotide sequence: TGTGCCAGCAGCCAAGATTTCTCGGCAGGGCCTACCTACGAGCAGTACTTC.

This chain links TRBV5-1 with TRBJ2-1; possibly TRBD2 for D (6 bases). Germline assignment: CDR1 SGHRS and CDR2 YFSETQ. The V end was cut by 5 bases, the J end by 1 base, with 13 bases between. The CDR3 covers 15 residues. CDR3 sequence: CASSTAGTSYNEQFF. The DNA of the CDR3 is TGCGCCAGCAGTACCGCGGGGACGTCCTACAATGAGCAGTTCTTC.

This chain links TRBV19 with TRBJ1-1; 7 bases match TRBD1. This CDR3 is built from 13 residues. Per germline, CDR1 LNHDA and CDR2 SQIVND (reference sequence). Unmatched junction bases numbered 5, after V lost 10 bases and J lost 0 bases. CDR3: CATLGQLNTEAFF. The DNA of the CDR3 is TGTGCCACCCTGGGACAGTTGAACACTGAAGCTTTCTTT.

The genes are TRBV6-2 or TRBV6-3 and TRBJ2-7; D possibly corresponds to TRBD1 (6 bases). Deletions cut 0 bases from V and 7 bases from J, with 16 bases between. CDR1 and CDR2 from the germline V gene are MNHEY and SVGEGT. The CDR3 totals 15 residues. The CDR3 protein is CASSYSRRLQGEQYF. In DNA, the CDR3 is TGTGCCAGCAGTTACTCGCGACGGCTCCAGGGGGAGCAGTACTTC.

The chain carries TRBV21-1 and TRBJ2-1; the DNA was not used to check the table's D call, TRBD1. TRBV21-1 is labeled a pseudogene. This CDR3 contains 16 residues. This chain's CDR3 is CASSKMDRVPDNEQFF. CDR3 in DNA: TGTGCCAGCAGCAAAATGGACAGGGTCCCCGACAATGAGCAGTTCTTC.

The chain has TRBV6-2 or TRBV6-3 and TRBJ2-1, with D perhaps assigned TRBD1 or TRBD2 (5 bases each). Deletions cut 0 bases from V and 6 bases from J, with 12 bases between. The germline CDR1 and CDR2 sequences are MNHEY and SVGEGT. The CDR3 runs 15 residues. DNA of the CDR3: TGTGCCAGCAGTTACTCTTGGGGCCGGGGCAATGAGCAGTTCTTC. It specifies CASSYSWGRGNEQFF.

This chain's CDR3 is CASSATGGHNTEAFF. The CDR3 DNA reads as TGTGCCAGCAGCGCCACCGGCGGGCATAACACTGAAGCTTTCTTT. The V call is TRBV9, the J call TRBJ1-1, with no clear D. The ends were cut back, 3 bases at V and 2 bases at J, with 14 bases in the middle. CDR1 SGDLS and CDR2 YYNGEE come from the germline V gene. This CDR3 spans 15 amino acids. Combining the CDR3 with reference TRBV9 and TRBJ1-1 gives the whole variable domain DSGVTQTPKHLITATGQRVTLRCSPRSGDLSVYWYQQSLDQGLQFLIQYYNGEERAKGNILERFSAQQFPDLHSELNLSSLELGDSALYFCASSATGGHNTEAFFGQGTRLTVV.

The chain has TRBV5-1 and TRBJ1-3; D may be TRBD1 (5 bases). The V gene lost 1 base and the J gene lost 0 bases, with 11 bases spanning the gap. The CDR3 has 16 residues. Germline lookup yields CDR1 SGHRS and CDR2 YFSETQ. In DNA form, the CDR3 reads TGCGCCAGCAGCTTGCCAGGGATGAGCTCTGGAAACACCATATATTTT. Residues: CASSLPGMSSGNTIYF.

For the CDR3, the DNA is TGTGCCAGCAGCATAAATGGAGGCAACGAAGAGACCCAGTACTTC. Amino acid sequence: CASSINGGNEETQYF. The chain links TRBV7-2 to TRBJ2-5; perhaps TRBD2 as D (5 bases). The germline CDR1 and CDR2 sequences are SGHTA and FQGNSA. This CDR3 region has 15 residues. V was cut by 5 bases and J by 3 bases, with 16 bases left in between.

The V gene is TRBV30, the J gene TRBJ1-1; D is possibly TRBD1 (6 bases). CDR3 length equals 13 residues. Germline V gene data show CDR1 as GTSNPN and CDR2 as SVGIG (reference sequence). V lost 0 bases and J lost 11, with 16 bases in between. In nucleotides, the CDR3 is TGTGCCTGGAGTGTCAGGGGACCCCCATATGCTTTCTTT. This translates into CAWSVRGPPYAFF.

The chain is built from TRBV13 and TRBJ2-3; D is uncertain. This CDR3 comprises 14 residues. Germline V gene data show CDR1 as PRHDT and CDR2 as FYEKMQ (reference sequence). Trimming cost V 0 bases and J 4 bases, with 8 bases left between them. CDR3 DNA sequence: TGTGCCAGCAGCTTAGGGCTATCTCCAGATACGCAGTATTTT. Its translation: CASSLGLSPDTQYF.

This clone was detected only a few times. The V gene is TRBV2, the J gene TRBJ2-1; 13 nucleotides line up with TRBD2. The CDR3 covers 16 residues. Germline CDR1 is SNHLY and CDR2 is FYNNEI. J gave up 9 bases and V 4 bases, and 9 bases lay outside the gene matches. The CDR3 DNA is TGTGCCAGCAGTGCCGGACTAGCGGGGGTACAAAGTGAGCAGTTCTTC. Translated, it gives CASSAGLAGVQSEQFF.

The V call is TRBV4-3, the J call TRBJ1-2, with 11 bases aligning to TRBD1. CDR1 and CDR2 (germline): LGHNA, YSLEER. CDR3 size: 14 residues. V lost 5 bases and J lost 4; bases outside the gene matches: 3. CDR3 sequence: CASSWDRGGYGYTF. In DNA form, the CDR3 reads TGCGCCAGCAGCTGGGACAGGGGGGGCTATGGCTACACCTTC.

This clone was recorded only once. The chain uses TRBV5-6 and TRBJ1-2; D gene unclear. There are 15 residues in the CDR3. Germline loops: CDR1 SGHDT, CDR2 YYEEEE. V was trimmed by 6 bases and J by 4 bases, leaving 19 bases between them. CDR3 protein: CASISGGRLTYGYTF. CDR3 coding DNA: TGTGCCAGCATCAGTGGCGGCAGACTTACCTATGGCTACACCTTC.

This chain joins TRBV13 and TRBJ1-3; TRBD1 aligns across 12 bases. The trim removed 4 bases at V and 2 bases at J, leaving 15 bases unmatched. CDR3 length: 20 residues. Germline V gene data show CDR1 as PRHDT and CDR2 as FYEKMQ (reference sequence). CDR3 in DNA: TGTGCCAGCAGCTCCCTCCGCCGGGACAGGGGGCGAGGAGCTGGAAACACCATATATTTT. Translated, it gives CASSSLRRDRGRGAGNTIYF.

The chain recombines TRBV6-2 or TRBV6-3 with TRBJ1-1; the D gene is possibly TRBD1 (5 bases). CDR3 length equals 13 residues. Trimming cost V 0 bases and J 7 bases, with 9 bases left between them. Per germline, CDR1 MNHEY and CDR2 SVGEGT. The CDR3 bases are TGTGCCAGCAGTTACTCTGGGGGAAGTGAAGCTTTCTTT. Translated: CASSYSGGSEAFF.

The CDR3 nucleotides are TGTGCCAGCAGCTTGGTGGAGTTCAGGGGGTTAACGTCTGGGGCCAACGTCCTGACTTTC. Residues: CASSLVEFRGLTSGANVLTF. This sequence joins TRBV5-4 and TRBJ2-6; 7 nucleotides match TRBD1. V lost 0 bases and J lost 1; bases outside the gene matches: 13. The CDR3 is 20 amino acids. Germline values: CDR1 SGHNT, CDR2 YYREEE (reference sequence).

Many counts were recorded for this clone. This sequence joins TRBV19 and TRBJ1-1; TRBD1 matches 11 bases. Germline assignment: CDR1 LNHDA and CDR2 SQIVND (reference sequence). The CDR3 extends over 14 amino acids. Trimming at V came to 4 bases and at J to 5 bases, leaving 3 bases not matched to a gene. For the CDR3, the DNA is TGTGCCAGTAGTACCCGGGACAGGGGGACTGAAGCTTTCTTT. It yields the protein CASSTRDRGTEAFF.

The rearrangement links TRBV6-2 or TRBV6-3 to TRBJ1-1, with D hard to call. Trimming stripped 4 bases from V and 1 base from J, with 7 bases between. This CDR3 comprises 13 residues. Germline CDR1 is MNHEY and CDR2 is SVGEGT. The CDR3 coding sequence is TGTGCCAGCAGTTCTTTCGGGAACACTGAAGCTTTCTTT. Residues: CASSSFGNTEAFF.

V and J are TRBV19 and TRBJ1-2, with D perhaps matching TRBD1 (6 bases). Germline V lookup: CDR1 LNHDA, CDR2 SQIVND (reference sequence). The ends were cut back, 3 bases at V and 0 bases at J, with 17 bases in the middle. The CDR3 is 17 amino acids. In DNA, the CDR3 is TGTGCCAGTAGTATTCTTGGGCAGGGGCCGGCTAACTATGGCTACACCTTC. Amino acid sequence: CASSILGQGPANYGYTF.

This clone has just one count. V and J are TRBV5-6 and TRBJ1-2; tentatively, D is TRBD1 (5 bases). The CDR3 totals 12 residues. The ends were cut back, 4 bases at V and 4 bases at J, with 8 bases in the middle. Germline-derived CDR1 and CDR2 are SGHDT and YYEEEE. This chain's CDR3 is CASSADSYGYTF. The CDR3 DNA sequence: TGTGCCAGCAGCGCAGACAGCTATGGCTACACCTTC.

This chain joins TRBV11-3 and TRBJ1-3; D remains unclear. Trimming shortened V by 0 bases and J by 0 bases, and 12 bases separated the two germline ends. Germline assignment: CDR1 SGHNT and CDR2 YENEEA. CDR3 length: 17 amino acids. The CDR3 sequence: CASSLDRPVFSGNTIYF. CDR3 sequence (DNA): TGTGCCAGCAGCTTAGATCGTCCGGTTTTCTCTGGAAACACCATATATTTT.

CDR3 bases: TGTGCCAGCAGCTTAGAGCCCGCTCGGGGGTTGAATGAGCAGTTCTTC. This encodes CASSLEPARGLNEQFF. The chain employs TRBV7-6 and TRBJ2-1, with a possible D match to TRBD2 (6 bases). V was shortened by 1 base and J by 7 bases, with 17 bases between the two germline ends. This CDR3 is 16 amino acids long. Germline CDR1 is SGHVS and CDR2 is FNYEAQ.

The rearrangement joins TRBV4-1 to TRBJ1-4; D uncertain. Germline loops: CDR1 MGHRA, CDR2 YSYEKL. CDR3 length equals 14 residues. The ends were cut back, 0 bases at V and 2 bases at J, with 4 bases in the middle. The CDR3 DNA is TGCGCCAGCAGCCAAGAGTGGACTAATGAAAAACTGTTTTTT. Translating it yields CASSQEWTNEKLFF.

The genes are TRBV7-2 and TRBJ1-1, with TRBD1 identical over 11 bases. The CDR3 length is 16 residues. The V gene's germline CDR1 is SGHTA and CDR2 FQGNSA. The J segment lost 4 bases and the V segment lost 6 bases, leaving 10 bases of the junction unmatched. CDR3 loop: CASSFESGTGGTEAFF. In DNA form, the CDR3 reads TGTGCCAGCAGTTTTGAGTCCGGGACAGGGGGCACTGAAGCTTTCTTT.

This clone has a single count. The CDR3 DNA follows: TGTGCCATCTCTCCGGGGGCGGTTGGAAACACCATATATTTT. Translated, it gives CAISPGAVGNTIYF. The J gene is TRBJ1-3, the V gene TRBV10-3, with D perhaps TRBD1 (6 bases). This CDR3 contains 14 residues. From germline, CDR1 is ENHRY and CDR2 SYGVKD. The V gene lost 8 bases and the J gene lost 3 bases, with 14 bases spanning the gap.

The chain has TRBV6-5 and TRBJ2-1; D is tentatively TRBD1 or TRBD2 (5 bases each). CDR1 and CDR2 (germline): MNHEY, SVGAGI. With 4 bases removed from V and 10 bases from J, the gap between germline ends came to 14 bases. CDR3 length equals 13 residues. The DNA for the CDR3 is TGTGCCAGCAGTTGGGGGACCGGCTGGGAGCAGTTCTTC. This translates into CASSWGTGWEQFF.

CDR3 protein: CASSYQGQENTGELFF. CDR3 bases: TGTGCCAGCAGTTACCAGGGACAGGAGAACACCGGGGAGCTGTTTTTT. The J gene is TRBJ2-2, the V gene TRBV6-2 or TRBV6-3, with 8 nucleotides matching TRBD1. Germline lookup yields CDR1 MNHEY and CDR2 SVGEGT. Trimming took 2 bases from V and 1 from J; bases not matched to a gene: 3. The CDR3 runs 16 residues.